This T cell receptor (beta chain) was captured by sequencing in a study of read filtering for tumor transcriptome and immune sequencing. Background on the study: TCR-mapped reads were about 3.5 to 10.27 million with IR-seq versus 85 to 1273 with RNA-seq.

Findings of the study overall: The CD138-negative fraction was mixed bone marrow immune cells, not pure T cells. Compared with RNA-seq, IR-seq gave much higher clonotype depth and reliability.

Details on this clonotype: Its antigen is currently unknown. A read error may be the cause here, since a much bigger clone is one base away. As the CDR3 is not closed by the conserved phenylalanine or tryptophan, this likely results from a read error.

Germline V CDR1 and CDR2: MNHEY, SMNVEV (reference sequence). The CDR3 runs 13 residues. The ends were cut back, 5 bases at V and 3 bases at J, with 10 bases in the middle. The library was built from 400 ng RNA with molecular barcoded adaptors for alpha/delta and beta/gamma chains. TCRdb recomputed calls from the reads with MiXCR, one row per CDR3 protein. The profile shows 100,000 to 150,000 distinct CDR3 sequences, 10% to 15% of them singletons. This chain links TRBV27 with TRBJ1-1, with a weak D call TRBD1 (5 bases). The sequenced material came from a population of CD138-negative cells sorted from bone marrow. This TCR came from a donor aged 40 or over with multiple myeloma. CDR3 amino acids: CASSADRDTEAFL. CDR3 DNA sequence: TGTGCCAGCAGTGCTGACAGAGACACTGAAGCTTTCCTT.